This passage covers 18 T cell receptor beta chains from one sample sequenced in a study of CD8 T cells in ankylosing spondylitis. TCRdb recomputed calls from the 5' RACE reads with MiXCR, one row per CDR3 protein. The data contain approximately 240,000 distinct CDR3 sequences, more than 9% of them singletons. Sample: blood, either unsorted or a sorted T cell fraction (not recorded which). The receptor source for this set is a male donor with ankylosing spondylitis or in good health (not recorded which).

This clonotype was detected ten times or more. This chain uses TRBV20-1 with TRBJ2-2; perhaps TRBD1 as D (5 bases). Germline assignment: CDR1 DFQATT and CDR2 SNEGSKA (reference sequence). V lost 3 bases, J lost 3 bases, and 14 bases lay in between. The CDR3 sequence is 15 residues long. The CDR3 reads CSARSAGRDTGELFF. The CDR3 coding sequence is TGCAGTGCTAGGTCGGCAGGGCGAGACACCGGGGAGCTGTTTTTT.

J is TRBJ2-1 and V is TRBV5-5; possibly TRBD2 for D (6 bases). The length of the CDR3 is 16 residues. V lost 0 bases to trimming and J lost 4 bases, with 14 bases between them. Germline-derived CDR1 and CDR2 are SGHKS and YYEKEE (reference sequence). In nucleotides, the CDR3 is TGTGCCAGCAGCTTGGAGGTGACTAGGGAATACAATGAGCAGTTCTTC. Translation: CASSLEVTREYNEQFF.

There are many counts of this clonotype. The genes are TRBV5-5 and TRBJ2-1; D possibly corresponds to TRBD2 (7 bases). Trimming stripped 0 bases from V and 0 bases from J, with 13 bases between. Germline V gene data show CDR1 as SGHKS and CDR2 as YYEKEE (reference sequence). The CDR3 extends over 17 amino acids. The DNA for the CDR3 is TGTGCCAGCAGCTTGGGAGGGGGGGGTCACTCCTACAATGAGCAGTTCTTC. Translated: CASSLGGGGHSYNEQFF.

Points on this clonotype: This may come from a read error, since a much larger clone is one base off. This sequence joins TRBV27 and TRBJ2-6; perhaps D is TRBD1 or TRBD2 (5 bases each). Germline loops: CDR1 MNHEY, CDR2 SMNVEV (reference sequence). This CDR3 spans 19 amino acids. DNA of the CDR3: TGTGGCAGCAGTTTATCCCCCGGGGTAAGGGGATCTGGGGCCAACGTCCTGACTTTC. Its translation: CGSSLSPGVRGSGANVLTF.

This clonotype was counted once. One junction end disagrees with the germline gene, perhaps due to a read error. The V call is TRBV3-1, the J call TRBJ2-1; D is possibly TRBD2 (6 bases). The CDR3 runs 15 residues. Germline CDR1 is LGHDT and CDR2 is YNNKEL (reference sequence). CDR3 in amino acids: CTSSQDPASDNEQFF. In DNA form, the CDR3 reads TGTACCAGCAGCCAAGATCCGGCTAGCGATAATGAGCAGTTCTTC.

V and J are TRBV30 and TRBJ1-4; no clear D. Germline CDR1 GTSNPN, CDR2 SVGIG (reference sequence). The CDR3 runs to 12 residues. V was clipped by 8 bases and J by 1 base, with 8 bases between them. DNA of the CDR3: TGTGCCACCACAGTAACTAATGAAAAACTGTTTTTT. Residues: CATTVTNEKLFF.

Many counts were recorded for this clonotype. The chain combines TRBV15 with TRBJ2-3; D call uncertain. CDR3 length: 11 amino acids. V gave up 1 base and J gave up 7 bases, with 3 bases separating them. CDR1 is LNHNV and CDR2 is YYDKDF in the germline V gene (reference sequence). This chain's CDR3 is CATSRGYTQYF. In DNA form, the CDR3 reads TGTGCCACCAGCAGAGGCTATACGCAGTATTTT. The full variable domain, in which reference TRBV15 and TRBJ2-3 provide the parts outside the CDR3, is DAMVIQNPRYQVTQFGKPVTLSCSQTLNHNVMYWYQQKSSQAPKLLFHYYDKDFNNEADTPDNFQSRRPNTSFCFLDIRSPGLGDTAMYLCATSRGYTQYFGPGTRLTVL.

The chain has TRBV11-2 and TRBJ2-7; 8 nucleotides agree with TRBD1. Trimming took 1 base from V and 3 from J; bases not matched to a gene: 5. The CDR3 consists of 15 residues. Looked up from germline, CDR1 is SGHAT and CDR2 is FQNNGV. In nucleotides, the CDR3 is TGTGCCAGCAGCTTAGTTGCCGGACAGGGCTACGAGCAGTACTTC. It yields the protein CASSLVAGQGYEQYF.

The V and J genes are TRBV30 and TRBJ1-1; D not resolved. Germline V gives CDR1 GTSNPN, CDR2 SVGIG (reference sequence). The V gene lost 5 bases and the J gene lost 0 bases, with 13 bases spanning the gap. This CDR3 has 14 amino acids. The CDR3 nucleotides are TGTGCCTGGGGTACGCAGGCCCTGAACACTGAAGCTTTCTTT. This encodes CAWGTQALNTEAFF.

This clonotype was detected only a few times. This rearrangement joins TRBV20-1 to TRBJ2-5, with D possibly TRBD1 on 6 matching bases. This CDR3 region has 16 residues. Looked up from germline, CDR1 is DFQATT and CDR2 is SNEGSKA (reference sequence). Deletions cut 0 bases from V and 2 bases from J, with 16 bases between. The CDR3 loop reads CSARDSSRGIQETQYF. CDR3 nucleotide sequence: TGCAGTGCTAGAGATTCGTCCAGGGGTATACAAGAGACCCAGTACTTC.

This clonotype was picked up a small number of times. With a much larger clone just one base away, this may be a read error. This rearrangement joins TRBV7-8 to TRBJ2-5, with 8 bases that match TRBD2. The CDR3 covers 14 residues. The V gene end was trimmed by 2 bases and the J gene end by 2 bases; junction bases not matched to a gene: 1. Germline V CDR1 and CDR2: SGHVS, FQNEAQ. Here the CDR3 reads CASSLIAGQETQYF. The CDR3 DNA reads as TGTGCCAGCAGCTTAATAGCGGGGCAAGAGACCCAGTACTTC.

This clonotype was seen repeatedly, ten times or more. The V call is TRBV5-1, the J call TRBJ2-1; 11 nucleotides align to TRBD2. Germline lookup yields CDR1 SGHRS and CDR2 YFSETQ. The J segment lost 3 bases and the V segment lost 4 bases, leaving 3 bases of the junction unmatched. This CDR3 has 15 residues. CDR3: CASSASGRNYNEQFF. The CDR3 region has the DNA TGCGCCAGCAGCGCTAGCGGGAGGAACTACAATGAGCAGTTCTTC.

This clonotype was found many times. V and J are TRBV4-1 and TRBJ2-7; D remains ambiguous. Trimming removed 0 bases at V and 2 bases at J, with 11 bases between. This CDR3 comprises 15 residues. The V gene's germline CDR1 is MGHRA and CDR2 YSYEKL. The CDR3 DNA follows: TGCGCCAGCAGCCAAGATACGTGGACCGCCTACGAGCAGTACTTC. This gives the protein CASSQDTWTAYEQYF.

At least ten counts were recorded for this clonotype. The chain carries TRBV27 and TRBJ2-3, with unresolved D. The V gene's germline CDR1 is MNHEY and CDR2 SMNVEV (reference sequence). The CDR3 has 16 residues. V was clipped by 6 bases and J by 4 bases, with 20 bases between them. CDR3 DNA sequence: TGTGCCAGCAGGAAGGTAAAGGACCCTATCTCAGATACGCAGTATTTT. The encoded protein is CASRKVKDPISDTQYF.

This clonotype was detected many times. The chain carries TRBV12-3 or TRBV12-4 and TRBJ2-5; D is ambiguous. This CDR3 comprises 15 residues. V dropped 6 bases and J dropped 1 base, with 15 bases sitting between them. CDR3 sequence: CASSPPPRLQETQYF. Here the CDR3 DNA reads TGTGCCAGCAGCCCTCCCCCGAGGCTCCAAGAGACCCAGTACTTC.

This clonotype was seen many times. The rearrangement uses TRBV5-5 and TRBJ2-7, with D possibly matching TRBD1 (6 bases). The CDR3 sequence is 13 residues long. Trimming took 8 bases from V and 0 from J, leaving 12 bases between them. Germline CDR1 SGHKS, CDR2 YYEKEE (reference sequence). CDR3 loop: CASFDRHSYEQYF. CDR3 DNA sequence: TGTGCCAGTTTCGACAGGCACTCCTACGAGCAGTACTTC.

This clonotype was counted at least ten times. The CDR3 sequence: CAWSGRSYEQYF. CDR3 sequence (DNA): TGTGCCTGGAGCGGCAGGAGCTACGAGCAGTACTTC. The rearrangement uses TRBV30 and TRBJ2-7; no reliable D call. The CDR3 is 12 residues long. CDR1 is GTSNPN, CDR2 SVGIG, per germline (reference sequence). Trimming left V 3 bases short and J 3 bases short, with 9 bases between.

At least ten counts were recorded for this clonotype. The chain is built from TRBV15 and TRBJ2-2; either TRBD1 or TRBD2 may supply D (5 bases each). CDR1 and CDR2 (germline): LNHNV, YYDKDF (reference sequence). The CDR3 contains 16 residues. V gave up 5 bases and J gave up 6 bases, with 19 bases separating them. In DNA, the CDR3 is TGTGCCACCAGCTCACCCGGGACCCTGTTGGCCGGGGAGCTGTTTTTT. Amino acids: CATSSPGTLLAGELFF.